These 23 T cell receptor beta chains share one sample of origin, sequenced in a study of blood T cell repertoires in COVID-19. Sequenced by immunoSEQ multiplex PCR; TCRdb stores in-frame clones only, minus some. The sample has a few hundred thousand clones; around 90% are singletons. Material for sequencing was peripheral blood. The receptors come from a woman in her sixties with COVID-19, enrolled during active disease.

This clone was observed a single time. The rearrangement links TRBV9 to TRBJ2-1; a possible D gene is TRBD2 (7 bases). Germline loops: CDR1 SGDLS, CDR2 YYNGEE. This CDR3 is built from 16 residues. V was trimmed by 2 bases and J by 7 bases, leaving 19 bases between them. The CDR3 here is CASSVTGGPGRNEQFF. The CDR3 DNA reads TGTGCCAGCAGCGTTACCGGGGGGCCGGGGCGGAATGAGCAGTTCTTC.

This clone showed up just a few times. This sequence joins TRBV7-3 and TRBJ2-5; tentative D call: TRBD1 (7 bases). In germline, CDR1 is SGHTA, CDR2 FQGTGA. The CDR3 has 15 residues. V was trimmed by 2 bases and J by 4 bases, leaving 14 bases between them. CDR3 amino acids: CASSLSAGQRETQYF. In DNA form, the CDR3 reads TGTGCCAGCAGCTTATCGGCGGGACAGAGAGAGACCCAGTACTTC.

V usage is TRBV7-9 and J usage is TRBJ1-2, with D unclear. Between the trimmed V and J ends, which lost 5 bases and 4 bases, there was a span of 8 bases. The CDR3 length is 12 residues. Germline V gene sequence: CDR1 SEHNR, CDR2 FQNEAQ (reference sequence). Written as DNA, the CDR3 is TGTGCCAGCAGCCCAGAGGGCTATGGCTACACCTTC. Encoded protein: CASSPEGYGYTF.

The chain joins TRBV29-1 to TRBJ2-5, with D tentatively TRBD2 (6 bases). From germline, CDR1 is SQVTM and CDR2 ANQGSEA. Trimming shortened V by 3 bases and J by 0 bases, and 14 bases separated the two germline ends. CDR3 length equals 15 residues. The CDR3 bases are TGCAGCGTTGAGGTGGCGGGGAGCCACCAAGAGACCCAGTACTTC. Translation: CSVEVAGSHQETQYF.

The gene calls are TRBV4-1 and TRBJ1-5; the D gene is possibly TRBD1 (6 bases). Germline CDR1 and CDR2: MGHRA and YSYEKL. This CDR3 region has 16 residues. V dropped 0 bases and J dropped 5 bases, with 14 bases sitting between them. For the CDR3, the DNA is TGCGCCAGCAGCCAAGAGGGAGGGACATGGTATCAGCCCCAGCATTTT. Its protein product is CASSQEGGTWYQPQHF.

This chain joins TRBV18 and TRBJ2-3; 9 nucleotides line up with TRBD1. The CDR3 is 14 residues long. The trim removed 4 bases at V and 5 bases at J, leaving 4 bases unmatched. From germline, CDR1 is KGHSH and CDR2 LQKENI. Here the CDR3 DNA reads TGTGCCAGCTCACGGGGACAGGGAGGAGATACGCAGTATTTT. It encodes CASSRGQGGDTQYF.

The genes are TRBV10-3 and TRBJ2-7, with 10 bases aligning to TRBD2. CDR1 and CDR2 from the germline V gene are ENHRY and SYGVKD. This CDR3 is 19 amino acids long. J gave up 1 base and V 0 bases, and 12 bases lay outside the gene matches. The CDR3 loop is CAISESLAGVVSGSYEQYF. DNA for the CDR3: TGTGCCATCAGTGAGTCCCTAGCGGGGGTTGTTTCAGGGTCCTACGAGCAGTACTTC.

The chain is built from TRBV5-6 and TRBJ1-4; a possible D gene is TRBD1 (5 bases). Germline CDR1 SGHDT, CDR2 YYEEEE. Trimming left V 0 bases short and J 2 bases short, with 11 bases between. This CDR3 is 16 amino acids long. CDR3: CASSLAGIGTNEKLFF. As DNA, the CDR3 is TGTGCCAGCAGCTTGGCAGGGATAGGGACTAATGAAAAACTGTTTTTT.

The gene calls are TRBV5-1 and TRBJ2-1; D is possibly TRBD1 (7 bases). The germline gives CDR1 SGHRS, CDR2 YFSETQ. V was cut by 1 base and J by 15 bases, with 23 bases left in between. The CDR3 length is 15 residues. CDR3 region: CASSLTARTGLGGFF. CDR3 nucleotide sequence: TGCGCCAGCAGCTTGACGGCCCGGACAGGCCTGGGGGGGTTCTTC.

CDR3 amino acids: CAISESFAGKTDGYTF. CDR3 DNA sequence: TGTGCCATCAGTGAGTCTTTTGCGGGGAAGACGGATGGCTACACCTTC. This chain links TRBV10-3 with TRBJ1-2; D uncertain. Germline V gives CDR1 ENHRY, CDR2 SYGVKD. The CDR3 has 16 amino acids. V was clipped by 0 bases and J by 6 bases, with 17 bases between them.

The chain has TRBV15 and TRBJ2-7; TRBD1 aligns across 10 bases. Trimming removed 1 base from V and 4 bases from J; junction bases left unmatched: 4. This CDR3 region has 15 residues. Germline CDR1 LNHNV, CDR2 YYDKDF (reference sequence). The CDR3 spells CATSRGQGASYEQYF. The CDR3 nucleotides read TGTGCCACCAGCAGAGGACAGGGGGCCTCTTACGAGCAGTACTTC.

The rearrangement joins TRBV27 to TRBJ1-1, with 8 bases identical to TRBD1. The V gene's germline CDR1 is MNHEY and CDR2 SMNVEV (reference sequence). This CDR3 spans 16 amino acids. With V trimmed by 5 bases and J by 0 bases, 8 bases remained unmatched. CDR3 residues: CASSRDRWSLNTEAFF. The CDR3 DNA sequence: TGTGCCAGCAGTAGGGACAGGTGGAGTTTGAACACTGAAGCTTTCTTT.

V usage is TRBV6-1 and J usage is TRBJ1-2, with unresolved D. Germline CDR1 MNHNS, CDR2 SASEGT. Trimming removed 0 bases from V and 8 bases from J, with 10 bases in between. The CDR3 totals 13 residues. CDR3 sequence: CASSEARGLGYTF. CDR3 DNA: TGTGCCAGCAGTGAAGCGCGTGGGCTGGGCTACACCTTC.

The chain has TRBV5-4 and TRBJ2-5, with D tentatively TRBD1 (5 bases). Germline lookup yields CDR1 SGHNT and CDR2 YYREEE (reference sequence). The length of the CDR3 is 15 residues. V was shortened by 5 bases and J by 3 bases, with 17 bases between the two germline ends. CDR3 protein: CASRRSGKVEETQYF. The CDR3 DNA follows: TGTGCCAGCAGACGATCAGGGAAGGTCGAAGAGACCCAGTACTTC.

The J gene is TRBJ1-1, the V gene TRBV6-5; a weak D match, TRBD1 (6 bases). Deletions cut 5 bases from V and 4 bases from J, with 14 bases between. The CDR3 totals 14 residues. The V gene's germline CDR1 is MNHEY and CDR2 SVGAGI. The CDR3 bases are TGTGCCAGCAGTCTGACAGGAACCCTCACTGAAGCTTTCTTT. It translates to CASSLTGTLTEAFF.

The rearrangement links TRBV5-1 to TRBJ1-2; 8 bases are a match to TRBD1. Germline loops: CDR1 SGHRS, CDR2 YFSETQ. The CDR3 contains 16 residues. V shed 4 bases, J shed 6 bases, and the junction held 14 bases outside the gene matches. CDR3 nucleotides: TGCGCCAGCAGCATAAGGGCAGGGGGCTCTCAGGATGGCTACACCTTC. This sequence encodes CASSIRAGGSQDGYTF. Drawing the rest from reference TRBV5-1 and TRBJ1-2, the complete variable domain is KAGVTQTPRYLIKTRGQQVTLSCSPISGHRSVSWYQQTPGQGLQFLFEYFSETQRNKGNFPGRFSGRQFSNSRSEMNVSTLELGDSALYLCASSIRAGGSQDGYTFGSGTRLTVV.

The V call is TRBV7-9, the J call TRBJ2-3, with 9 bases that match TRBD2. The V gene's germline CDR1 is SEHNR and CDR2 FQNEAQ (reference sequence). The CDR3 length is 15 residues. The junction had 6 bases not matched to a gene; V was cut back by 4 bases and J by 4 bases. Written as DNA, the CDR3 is TGTGCCAGCAGCTCCCTAGCGGGGCAGGCAGATACGCAGTATTTT. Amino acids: CASSSLAGQADTQYF.

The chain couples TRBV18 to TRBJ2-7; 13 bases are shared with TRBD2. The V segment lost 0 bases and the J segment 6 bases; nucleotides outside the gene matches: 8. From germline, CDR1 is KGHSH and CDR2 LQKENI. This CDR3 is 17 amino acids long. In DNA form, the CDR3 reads TGTGCCAGCTCACCACCGACCTCGACTAGCGGGAGGCCCGAGCAGTACTTC. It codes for CASSPPTSTSGRPEQYF.

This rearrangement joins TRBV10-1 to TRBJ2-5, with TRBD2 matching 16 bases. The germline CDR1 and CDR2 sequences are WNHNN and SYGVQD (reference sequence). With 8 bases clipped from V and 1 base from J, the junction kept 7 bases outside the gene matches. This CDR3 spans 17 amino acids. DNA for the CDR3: TGCGCCAGCGCCGCCGGGACTAGCGGGGGGGCCCAAGAGACCCAGTACTTC. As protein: CASAAGTSGGAQETQYF.

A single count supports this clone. The CDR3 DNA sequence: TGTGCCAGCAGAAGACAGGCTCATAGCAATCAGCCCCAGCATTTT. It encodes CASRRQAHSNQPQHF. The genes are TRBV28 and TRBJ1-5, with D tentatively TRBD1 (6 bases). Germline-derived CDR1 and CDR2 are MDHEN and SYDVKM. CDR3 length: 15 residues. V was trimmed by 6 bases and J by 0 bases, leaving 12 bases between them.

CDR3 protein: CASSFTGPYNEQFF. The CDR3 DNA sequence: TGTGCCAGCAGCTTCACAGGGCCTTACAATGAGCAGTTCTTC. The chain has TRBV11-2 and TRBJ2-1, with D maybe TRBD1 (6 bases). The CDR3 is 14 amino acids. The germline V gene encodes CDR1 SGHAT and CDR2 FQNNGV. V lost 3 bases and J 4 bases, leaving 10 bases between the germline ends.

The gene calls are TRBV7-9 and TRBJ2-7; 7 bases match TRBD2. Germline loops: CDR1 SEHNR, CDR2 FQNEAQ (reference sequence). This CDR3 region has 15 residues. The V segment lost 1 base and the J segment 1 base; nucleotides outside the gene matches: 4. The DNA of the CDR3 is TGTGCCAGCAGCTTAGAGGGAGGGAGTTCCTACGAGCAGTACTTC. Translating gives CASSLEGGSSYEQYF.

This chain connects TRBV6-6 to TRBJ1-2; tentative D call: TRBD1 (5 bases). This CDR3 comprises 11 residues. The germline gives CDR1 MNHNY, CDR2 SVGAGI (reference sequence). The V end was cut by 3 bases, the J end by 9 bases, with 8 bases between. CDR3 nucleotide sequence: TGTGCCAGCAGTTATGACAGTCGCTACACCTTC. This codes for CASSYDSRYTF.